This T cell receptor (beta chain) was sequenced for a study of OX40 agonist ivuxolimab in advanced cancers. The cohort excluded patients with autoimmune disease history or systemic immunosuppression. The data were produced by immunoSEQ multiplex PCR, yet TCRdb's version contains in-frame clones alone and is incomplete. The table includes fewer than 120,000 clones, over 85% detected once. From germline, CDR1 is SNHLY and CDR2 FYNNEI. With 8 bases removed from V and 8 bases from J, the gap between germline ends came to 12 bases. The CDR3 runs to 12 residues. Sequencing was performed on CD4+ or CD8+ T cells sorted from blood, taken in a trial of the OX40 agonist ivuxolimab. The V and J genes are TRBV2 and TRBJ1-4; weak D call: TRBD1 (5 bases). The clonotype was recovered from an adult with an advanced solid tumor such as melanoma, head and neck, liver or kidney cancer. In nucleotides, the CDR3 is TGTGCCAGCGCCCCCGACAGCGAAAAACTGTTTTTT. This gives the protein CASAPDSEKLFF.